This TCR beta chain originates from a study of cytomegalovirus exposure and HLA in healthy donors. Whole-study findings and limits: Previous analysis showed most TCR beta V segments were productive about 87% or about 30% of the time. For TCR beta chains, V- and J-gene trimming was later linked to a missense DCLRE1C variant.

The PCR was carried out with 60 Vbeta primers and 13 Jbeta primers. Some clones are missing from TCRdb's copy, which holds only in-frame ones; the method was immunoSEQ multiplex PCR. The sample contains 100,000 to 150,000 clones, over 65% of which appear only once. As for this clone: The antigen is undetermined.

The source is a man aged 18 to 30 in good health and CMV-seropositive. The sequenced material came from PBMCs.

CDR3 nucleotide sequence: TGCGCCAGCAGCCTACAGGGCGACTATGGCTACACCTTC. This sequence encodes CASSLQGDYGYTF. The V call is TRBV4-1, the J call TRBJ1-2, with D perhaps TRBD1 (6 bases). V was clipped by 4 bases and J by 3 bases, with 9 bases between them. Germline V lookup: CDR1 MGHRA, CDR2 YSYEKL. This CDR3 is built from 13 residues.